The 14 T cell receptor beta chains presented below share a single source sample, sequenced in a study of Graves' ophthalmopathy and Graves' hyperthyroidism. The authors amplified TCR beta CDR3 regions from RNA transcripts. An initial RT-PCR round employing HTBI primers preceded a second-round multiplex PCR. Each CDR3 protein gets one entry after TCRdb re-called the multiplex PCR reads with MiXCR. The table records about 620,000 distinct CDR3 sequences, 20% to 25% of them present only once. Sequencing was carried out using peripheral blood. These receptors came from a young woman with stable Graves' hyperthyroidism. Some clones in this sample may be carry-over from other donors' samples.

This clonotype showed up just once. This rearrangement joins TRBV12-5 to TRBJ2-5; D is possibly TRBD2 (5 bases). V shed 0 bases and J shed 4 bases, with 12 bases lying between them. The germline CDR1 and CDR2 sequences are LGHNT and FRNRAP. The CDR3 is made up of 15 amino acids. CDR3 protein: CASGLVQRQRETQYF. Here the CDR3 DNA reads TGTGCTAGTGGTTTGGTACAGCGGCAGCGAGAGACCCAGTACTTC.

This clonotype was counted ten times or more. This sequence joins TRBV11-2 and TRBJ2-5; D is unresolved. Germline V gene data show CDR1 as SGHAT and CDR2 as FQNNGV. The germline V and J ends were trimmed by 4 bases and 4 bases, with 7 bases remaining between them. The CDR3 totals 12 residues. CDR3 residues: CASSSFRETQYF. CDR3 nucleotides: TGTGCCAGCAGCTCGTTCAGAGAGACCCAGTACTTC.

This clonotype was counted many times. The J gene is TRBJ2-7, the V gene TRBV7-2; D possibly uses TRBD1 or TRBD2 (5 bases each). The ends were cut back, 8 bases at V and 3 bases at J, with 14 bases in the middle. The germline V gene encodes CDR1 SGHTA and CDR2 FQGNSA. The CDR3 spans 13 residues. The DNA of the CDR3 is TGTGCCAGCGGGTTAGGGGAGAGCTACGAGCAGTACTTC. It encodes CASGLGESYEQYF.

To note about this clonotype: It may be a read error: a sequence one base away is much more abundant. The DNA of the CDR3 is TGTGCCTGGAGTGCCAGGGGCGGTCAGCCCCAGCATTTT. As protein: CAWSARGGQPQHF. The rearrangement uses TRBV30 and TRBJ1-5, with D tentatively TRBD1 (6 bases). This CDR3 comprises 13 residues. The germline CDR1 and CDR2 sequences are GTSNPN and SVGIG (reference sequence). Trimming removed 1 base at V and 6 bases at J, with 10 bases between.

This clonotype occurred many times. This chain's CDR3 is CSASLRDVGANVLTF. The CDR3 bases are TGCAGTGCTAGTCTGAGAGATGTTGGGGCCAACGTCCTGACTTTC. This chain uses TRBV20-1 with TRBJ2-6; D call uncertain. The CDR3 runs 15 residues. With 3 bases removed from V and 3 bases from J, the gap between germline ends came to 12 bases. CDR1 DFQATT and CDR2 SNEGSKA come from the germline V gene (reference sequence).

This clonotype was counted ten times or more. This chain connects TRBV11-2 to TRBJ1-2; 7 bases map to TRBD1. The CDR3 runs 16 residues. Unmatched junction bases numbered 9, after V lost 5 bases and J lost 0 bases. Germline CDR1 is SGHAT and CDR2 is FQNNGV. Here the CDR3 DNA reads TGTGCCAGCAGCCACGGGACAGTCAATTCTAACTATGGCTACACCTTC. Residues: CASSHGTVNSNYGYTF.

CDR3 residues: CASSLGGTLSANVLTF. The CDR3 DNA sequence: TGTGCCAGCAGCCTGGGCGGTACTCTTAGTGCCAACGTCCTGACTTTC. J is TRBJ2-6 and V is TRBV7-3; D is unclear. The germline V and J ends were trimmed by 5 bases and 7 bases, with 18 bases remaining between them. Germline values: CDR1 SGHTA, CDR2 FQGTGA. The CDR3 is made up of 16 amino acids.

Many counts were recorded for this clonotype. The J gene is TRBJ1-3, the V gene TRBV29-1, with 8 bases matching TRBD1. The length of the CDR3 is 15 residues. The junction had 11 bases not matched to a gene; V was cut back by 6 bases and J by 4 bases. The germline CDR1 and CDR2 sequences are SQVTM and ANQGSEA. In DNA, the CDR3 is TGCAGCGTCTGGCTACAGGGGGTCGGAGGAAACACCATATATTTT. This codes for CSVWLQGVGGNTIYF.

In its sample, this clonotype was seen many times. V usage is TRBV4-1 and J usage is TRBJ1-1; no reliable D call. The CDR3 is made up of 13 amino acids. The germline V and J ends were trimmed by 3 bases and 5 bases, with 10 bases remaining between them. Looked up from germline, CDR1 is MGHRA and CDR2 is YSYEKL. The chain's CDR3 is CASSQKGRTEAFF. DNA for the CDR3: TGCGCCAGCAGCCAGAAGGGTCGAACTGAAGCTTTCTTT.

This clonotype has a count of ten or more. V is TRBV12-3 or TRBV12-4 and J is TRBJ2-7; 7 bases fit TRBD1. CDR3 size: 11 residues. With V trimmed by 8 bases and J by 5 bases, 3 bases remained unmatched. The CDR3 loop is CASQTGHEQYF. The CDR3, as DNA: TGTGCCAGCCAGACAGGGCACGAGCAGTACTTC.

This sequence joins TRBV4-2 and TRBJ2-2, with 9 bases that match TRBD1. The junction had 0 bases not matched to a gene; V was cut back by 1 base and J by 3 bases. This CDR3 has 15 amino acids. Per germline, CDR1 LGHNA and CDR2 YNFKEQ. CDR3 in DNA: TGTGCCAGCAGCCAAGGGACAGGGGACACCGGGGAGCTGTTTTTT. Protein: CASSQGTGDTGELFF.

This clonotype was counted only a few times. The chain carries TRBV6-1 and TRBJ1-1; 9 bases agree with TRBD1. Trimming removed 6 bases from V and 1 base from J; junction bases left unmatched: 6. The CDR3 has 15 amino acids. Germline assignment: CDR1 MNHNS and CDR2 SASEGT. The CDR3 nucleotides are TGTGCCAGCAGCTTTACAGGGGGCAGGAACACTGAAGCTTTCTTT. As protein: CASSFTGGRNTEAFF.

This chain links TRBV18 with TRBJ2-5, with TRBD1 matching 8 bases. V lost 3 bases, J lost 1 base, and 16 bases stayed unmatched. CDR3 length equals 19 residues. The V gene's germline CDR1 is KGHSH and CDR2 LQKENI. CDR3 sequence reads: CASSPYPQIRQGTQETQYF. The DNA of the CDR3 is TGTGCCAGCTCACCCTACCCTCAAATCCGACAGGGGACCCAAGAGACCCAGTACTTC.

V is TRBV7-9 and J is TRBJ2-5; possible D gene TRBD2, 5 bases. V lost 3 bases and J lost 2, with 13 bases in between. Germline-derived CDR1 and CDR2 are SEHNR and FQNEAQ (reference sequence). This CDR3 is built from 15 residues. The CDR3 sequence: CASSLQPSLQETQYF. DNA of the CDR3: TGTGCCAGCAGCTTGCAGCCTAGCTTGCAAGAGACCCAGTACTTC.